The next 5 T cell receptor beta chains were all read from a single sample in a study of blood T cell repertoires in COVID-19. This table comes from immunoSEQ multiplex PCR, and its TCRdb copy is limited to in-frame clones, with some not included. The sample holds around 19,000 clones, 87% seen once. The source material was peripheral blood. These receptors originate from a human donor in a cohort sampled during active COVID-19.

The chain uses TRBV30 and TRBJ2-7; 9 nucleotides agree with TRBD2. Germline-derived CDR1 and CDR2 are GTSNPN and SVGIG (reference sequence). V trimming: 0 bases; J trimming: 3 bases; junction bases outside the gene matches: 6. This CDR3 is built from 15 residues. CDR3 amino acids: CAWSVRGSGSYEQYF. In DNA form, the CDR3 reads TGTGCCTGGAGTGTACGGGGTAGCGGGAGCTACGAGCAGTACTTC. Based on the CDR3 plus reference TRBV30 and TRBJ2-7, the full variable domain is SQTIHQWPATLVQPVGSPLSLECTVEGTSNPNLYWYRQAAGRGLQLLFYSVGIGQISSEVPQNLSASRPQDRQFILSSKKLLLSDSGFYLCAWSVRGSGSYEQYFGPGTRLTVT.

The chain links TRBV4-2 to TRBJ2-7; no clear D gene. Germline lookup yields CDR1 LGHNA and CDR2 YNFKEQ. Trimming removed 0 bases at V and 0 bases at J, with 6 bases between. The CDR3 extends over 14 amino acids. The CDR3: CASSQDGSSYEQYF. CDR3 nucleotide sequence: TGTGCCAGCAGCCAAGATGGCAGCTCCTACGAGCAGTACTTC.

The CDR3 region is CASSQVSSGRAYNEQFF. The CDR3 nucleotides read TGTGCCAGCAGCCAAGTGAGTAGCGGGAGGGCCTACAATGAGCAGTTCTTC. V is TRBV4-2 and J is TRBJ2-1; TRBD2 matches at 11 bases. The CDR3 has 17 amino acids. Per germline, CDR1 LGHNA and CDR2 YNFKEQ. After removal of 1 base from V and 2 bases from J, the junction contained 4 bases not matched to a gene.

The chain carries TRBV5-6 and TRBJ1-1; D gene ambiguous. The CDR3 spans 15 residues. The germline gives CDR1 SGHDT, CDR2 YYEEEE. The V end was cut by 4 bases, the J end by 2 bases, with 15 bases between. CDR3 sequence reads: CASSPVRGPNTEAFF. The DNA for the CDR3 is TGTGCCAGCAGCCCTGTCCGGGGTCCCAACACTGAAGCTTTCTTT.

The gene calls are TRBV28 and TRBJ1-6; D unclear. V lost 2 bases to trimming and J lost 7 bases, with 9 bases between them. The CDR3 runs 14 residues. The germline V gene encodes CDR1 MDHEN and CDR2 SYDVKM. The CDR3: CASSLERRNSPLHF. The CDR3 DNA reads TGTGCCAGCAGTTTAGAAAGGCGGAATTCACCCCTCCACTTT.